This T cell receptor beta chain was sequenced during a study of blood T cell repertoires in COVID-19. Across the study: The United States, Italy and Spain supplied acute and convalescent COVID-19 samples.

The CDR3 length is 14 residues. Trimming removed 0 bases at V and 6 bases at J, with 11 bases between. Germline loops: CDR1 LGHDT, CDR2 YNNKEL (reference sequence). In terms of age and location, participants ranged from about 18 to 89 years and lived in about 25 US areas. Participants' reported clinical history set cohort assignment. Only in-frame clones appear in the TCRdb table, and some are missing; sequencing was by immunoSEQ multiplex PCR. The sample includes about 160,000 clones, around 80% of them seen just once. The receptor's source is a woman aged 45-60 years in a cohort exposed to, infected with or recovered from COVID-19 (not recorded which). What was sequenced was PBMCs or T cells enriched from blood (not recorded which). J is TRBJ1-2 and V is TRBV3-1 (or the pseudogene TRBV3-2), with D possibly TRBD1 on 5 matching bases. Here the CDR3 reads CASSQDPRVDGYTF. The CDR3 coding sequence is TGTGCCAGCAGCCAAGATCCCAGGGTGGATGGCTACACCTTC.